The 15 T cell receptor beta chains below were found in one sample sequenced in a study of cytotoxic CD8 clonotypes in ibrutinib-treated CLL. Using immunoSEQ multiplex PCR, the repertoire was profiled, and TCRdb retains in-frame clones only, with some absent. The sample yields some 35,000 clones, approximately 69% seen once. The specimen comprised PBMCs, sampled before ibrutinib treatment. The receptors stem from a human donor with chronic lymphocytic leukemia.

The genes are TRBV9 and TRBJ1-1; TRBD1 is a possible D gene (5 bases). The germline V gene encodes CDR1 SGDLS and CDR2 YYNGEE. Trimming cost V 3 bases and J 5 bases, with 17 bases left between them. The CDR3 loop spans 15 amino acids. The CDR3 coding sequence is TGTGCCAGCAGCGCGCGGGACCGAATTGGGACTGAAGCTTTCTTT. It encodes CASSARDRIGTEAFF.

The chain joins TRBV7-2 to TRBJ2-7, with 9 positions matching TRBD1. This CDR3 contains 16 residues. Germline CDR1 and CDR2: SGHTA and FQGNSA. V gave up 1 base and J gave up 4 bases; unmatched junction bases: 8. The CDR3 nucleotides read TGTGCCAGCAGCTTAGAGCTGGGGGGACAGGGTTACGAGCAGTACTTC. It translates to CASSLELGGQGYEQYF.

This clone was observed a single time. This chain's CDR3 is CASSYRRGRGTDTQYF. CDR3 sequence (DNA): TGTGCCAGCAGTTACCGGCGGGGACGCGGCACAGATACGCAGTATTTT. The J gene is TRBJ2-3, the V gene TRBV27; a weak D match, TRBD2 (6 bases). CDR3 length: 16 amino acids. Germline assignment: CDR1 MNHEY and CDR2 SMNVEV (reference sequence). Trimming pared 4 bases from V and 1 base from J, leaving 15 bases between.

This clone is a singleton in its sample. This chain joins TRBV28 and TRBJ2-5; D remains unclear. There are 13 residues in the CDR3. The ends were cut back, 5 bases at V and 1 base at J, with 8 bases in the middle. Germline lookup yields CDR1 MDHEN and CDR2 SYDVKM. CDR3 sequence: CASSHRGQETQYF. CDR3 sequence (DNA): TGTGCCAGCAGTCATAGAGGCCAAGAGACCCAGTACTTC.

This chain joins TRBV7-6 and TRBJ2-7; possible D gene TRBD2, 6 bases. The CDR3 consists of 17 residues. V was shortened by 5 bases and J by 0 bases, with 20 bases between the two germline ends. Germline-derived CDR1 and CDR2 are SGHVS and FNYEAQ. CDR3 amino acids: CASSRHREQEDSYEQYF. The CDR3 DNA reads as TGTGCCAGCAGCCGCCACCGGGAGCAGGAGGACTCCTACGAGCAGTACTTC.

This clone appeared once. The rearrangement links TRBV4-2 to TRBJ2-4, with D maybe TRBD2 (5 bases). CDR1 and CDR2 (germline): LGHNA, YNFKEQ. This CDR3 comprises 19 residues. V gave up 0 bases and J gave up 2 bases, with 20 bases separating them. For the CDR3, the DNA is TGTGCCAGCAGCCAAGAGTCCGAGCTGGGAGTAAGGTCCAAAAACATTCAGTACTTC. It yields the protein CASSQESELGVRSKNIQYF.

This chain connects TRBV14 to TRBJ1-3; D gene ambiguous. CDR1 SGHDN and CDR2 FVKESK come from the germline V gene. V was trimmed by 4 bases and J by 0 bases, leaving 28 bases between them. This CDR3 comprises 21 residues. The CDR3 is CASSRGFVRQDQHVSGNTIYF. The CDR3, as DNA: TGTGCCAGCAGCCGAGGATTTGTCCGCCAGGACCAACACGTCTCTGGAAACACCATATATTTT.

The chain employs TRBV4-1 and TRBJ2-6; no definite D call. V gave up 0 bases and J gave up 0 bases, with 9 bases separating them. CDR3 length: 17 amino acids. Germline V gives CDR1 MGHRA, CDR2 YSYEKL. The CDR3 here is CASSQERRISGANVLTF. The CDR3 region has the DNA TGCGCCAGCAGCCAAGAACGGCGGATCTCTGGGGCCAACGTCCTGACTTTC.

The rearrangement uses TRBV18 and TRBJ2-7; D possibly corresponds to TRBD1 (5 bases). CDR3 size: 14 residues. Trimming removed 2 bases at V and 1 base at J, with 9 bases between. CDR1 KGHSH and CDR2 LQKENI come from the germline V gene. The DNA of the CDR3 is TGTGCCAGCTCACCAGGGGCAGAGTCCTACGAGCAGTACTTC. This translates into CASSPGAESYEQYF.

This clone has a handful of counts. For the CDR3, the DNA is TGCGCCAGCAGCCGGCTCAGGTTGGAGAAGGGAGAGACCCAGTACTTC. Its translation is CASSRLRLEKGETQYF. The chain has TRBV4-3 and TRBJ2-5, with D unresolved. From germline, CDR1 is LGHNA and CDR2 YSLEER. The germline V and J ends were trimmed by 4 bases and 4 bases, with 19 bases remaining between them. The CDR3 spans 16 residues.

This clone was seen a handful of times. The J gene is TRBJ1-1, the V gene TRBV6-1, with D tentatively TRBD1 (6 bases). Germline lookup yields CDR1 MNHNS and CDR2 SASEGT. V was shortened by 4 bases and J by 2 bases, with 8 bases between the two germline ends. The CDR3 contains 13 residues. As DNA, the CDR3 is TGTGCCAGCAGTGCAGGGGCCAACACTGAAGCTTTCTTT. This codes for CASSAGANTEAFF.

This clone was seen once. The chain joins TRBV19 to TRBJ2-1; D remains unclear. Trimming pared 1 base from V and 0 bases from J, leaving 4 bases between. CDR3 length: 14 residues. Germline CDR1 reads LNHDA; CDR2 reads SQIVND (reference sequence). CDR3 sequence (DNA): TGTGCCAGTAGTATAGGGGGCTCCTACAATGAGCAGTTCTTC. This translates into CASSIGGSYNEQFF.

Turning to this clone: One end of the junction is discordant with germline, which a read error may explain. V gene TRBV14 combines with J gene TRBJ2-1; D may correspond to TRBD1 or TRBD2 (6 bases each). Germline lookup yields CDR1 SGHDN and CDR2 FVKESK. This CDR3 is built from 14 residues. The CDR3: CASRQGGKNNEQFF. In DNA, the CDR3 is TGTGCCAGCAGGCAAGGGGGGAAAAACAATGAGCAGTTCTTC.

This sequence joins TRBV5-1 and TRBJ2-7; 8 bases map to TRBD1. The junction had 6 bases not matched to a gene; V was cut back by 6 bases and J by 1 base. Germline V gene sequence: CDR1 SGHRS, CDR2 YFSETQ. The CDR3 length is 14 residues. The CDR3 sequence is CASTSTGGSYEQYF. The CDR3 DNA reads as TGCGCCAGCACTTCAACAGGGGGTTCCTACGAGCAGTACTTC.

The CDR3 region is CAWSVGGTNEKLFF. CDR3 DNA: TGTGCCTGGAGTGTAGGGGGGACTAATGAAAAACTGTTTTTT. This chain connects TRBV30 to TRBJ1-4; D perhaps matches TRBD1 (6 bases). The CDR3 extends over 14 amino acids. CDR1 and CDR2 (germline): GTSNPN, SVGIG (reference sequence). V lost 0 bases and J 2 bases, leaving 7 bases between the germline ends.